Listed below are T cell receptor beta chains from one sample, sequenced in a study of Ad26.COV2.S vaccination and SARS-CoV-2 variants. The assay was immunoSEQ multiplex PCR, and TCRdb's table has in-frame clones only and misses some. The sample holds over 250,000 clones, roughly 86% seen once. Sample: peripheral blood, taken in a trial of Ad26.COV2.S vaccine versus placebo. The receptors stem from a person aged 18-60 years who received the Ad26.COV2.S COVID-19 vaccine or a placebo. The CDR3 runs from the conserved cysteine through the conserved F or W. The D gene is left open where the match is weak.

TRBV5-1	TRBJ1-1	NA	CASSRDLQNTEAFF	TGCGCCAGCAGTCGGGACCTCCAAAACACTGAAGCTTTCTTT
TRBV6-5	TRBJ1-4	NA	CASSYSSPDNEKLFF	TGTGCCAGCAGTTACTCATCGCCGGATAATGAAAAACTGTTTTTT
TRBV7-8	TRBJ1-5	TRBD1	CASSPGTGLSNQPQHF	TGTGCCAGCAGCCCAGGGACAGGGCTTAGCAATCAGCCCCAGCATTTT
TRBV19	TRBJ2-5	TRBD2	CASSIAGGPQETQYF	TGTGCCAGTAGTATTGCGGGAGGGCCTCAAGAGACCCAGTACTTC
TRBV11-1	TRBJ2-7	TRBD1	CASSLEQGASYEQYF	TGTGCCAGCAGCTTAGAACAGGGGGCCTCCTACGAGCAGTACTTC
TRBV4-3	TRBJ2-7	TRBD1	CASSQGTGMSYEQYF	TGCGCCAGCAGCCAAGGGACAGGGATGTCCTACGAGCAGTACTTC
TRBV5-6	TRBJ1-3	NA	CASSGRGTASGNTIYF	TGTGCCAGCAGCGGACGAGGGACCGCCTCTGGAAACACCATATATTTT
TRBV4-1	TRBJ2-3	TRBD1	CASSPSTGMGTDTQYF	TGCGCCAGCAGCCCTTCGACAGGGATGGGCACAGATACGCAGTATTTT
TRBV5-1	TRBJ1-1	TRBD1	CASSSDRGITEAFF	TGCGCCAGCAGCTCAGACAGGGGGATCACTGAAGCTTTCTTT
TRBV7-6	TRBJ2-1	TRBD2	CASSRGTSGTNWNEQFF	TGTGCCAGCAGCCGTGGGACTAGCGGGACGAACTGGAATGAGCAGTTCTTC